These 24 T cell receptor beta chains share one sample of origin, sequenced in a study of neurological immune-mediated disorders. One entry per CDR3 protein results from TCRdb running MiXCR on the 5' RACE reads. The sample lists about 120,000 distinct CDR3 sequences; about 3.4% were seen once. Sequenced material: PBMCs. These receptors were taken from a woman in her twenties or thirties with multiple sclerosis.

This clonotype was counted ten times or more. The chain has TRBV20-1 and TRBJ2-7; 7 bases fit TRBD1. V lost 0 bases, J lost 1 base, and 6 bases stayed unmatched. The CDR3 is 15 amino acids. Germline CDR1 reads DFQATT; CDR2 reads SNEGSKA (reference sequence). The chain's CDR3 is CSAREGPGGSYEQYF. The CDR3 DNA reads as TGCAGTGCTAGAGAAGGTCCAGGGGGTTCCTACGAGCAGTACTTC.

This clonotype was observed many times. The V and J genes are TRBV12-5 and TRBJ2-7, with D perhaps matching TRBD2 (6 bases). The CDR3 contains 15 residues. CDR1 and CDR2 (germline): LGHNT, FRNRAP. V was cut by 5 bases and J by 6 bases, with 20 bases left in between. CDR3 sequence (DNA): TGTGCTAGTGGTCAGAACCCGACTAGGCCGACCGAGCAGTACTTC. Translating gives CASGQNPTRPTEQYF. The whole variable domain, filled in from reference TRBV12-5 and TRBJ2-7, reads DARVTQTPRHKVTEMGQEVTMRCQPILGHNTVFWYRQTMMQGLELLAYFRNRAPLDDSGMPKDRFSAEMPDATLATLKIQPSEPRDSAVYFCASGQNPTRPTEQYFGPGTRLTVT.

This clonotype was seen many times. The J gene is TRBJ1-3, the V gene TRBV5-1; no firm D call. This CDR3 is 15 amino acids long. V shed 6 bases and J shed 0 bases, with 13 bases lying between them. Germline values: CDR1 SGHRS, CDR2 YFSETQ. The CDR3 region has the DNA TGCGCCAGCAACCATGACGGAGCCTCTGGAAACACCATATATTTT. Translation gives CASNHDGASGNTIYF.

This clonotype occurred many times. The chain uses TRBV7-9 and TRBJ2-7, with D perhaps TRBD1 (5 bases). V lost 4 bases and J lost 4, with 8 bases in between. From germline, CDR1 is SEHNR and CDR2 FQNEAQ (reference sequence). The CDR3 has 12 residues. The chain's CDR3 is CASSSTVYEQYF. The CDR3 region has the DNA TGTGCCAGCAGCTCGACAGTGTACGAGCAGTACTTC.

This clonotype showed up many times. Here the CDR3 DNA reads TGCGCCAGCAGGCCACTGGGACAGGGGAACACCGGGGAGCTGTTTTTT. It specifies CASRPLGQGNTGELFF. The rearrangement joins TRBV5-1 to TRBJ2-2; 9 nucleotides match TRBD1. The V and J ends lost 5 bases and 1 base, in that order; junction bases with no gene match: 6. This CDR3 region has 16 residues. Germline V lookup: CDR1 SGHRS, CDR2 YFSETQ.

In its sample, this clonotype was seen many times. The chain is built from TRBV5-1 and TRBJ2-1; 12 bases fit TRBD2. The CDR3 runs to 15 residues. V lost 4 bases to trimming and J lost 9 bases; unmatched junction nucleotides: 8. Germline loops: CDR1 SGHRS, CDR2 YFSETQ. The DNA of the CDR3 is TGCGCCAGCAGCCCGGGACTAGCGGGTAGGGTTGAGCAGTTCTTC. Protein product: CASSPGLAGRVEQFF.

Many counts were recorded for this clonotype. This chain connects TRBV6-5 to TRBJ1-1, with D possibly matching TRBD1 (6 bases). This CDR3 comprises 15 residues. The V end lost 0 bases, the J end lost 4 bases, and 12 bases lay between the germline ends. The germline CDR1 and CDR2 sequences are MNHEY and SVGAGI. The CDR3 coding sequence is TGTGCCAGCAGTTACTCGCCAGGGGTGGGCACTGAAGCTTTCTTT. Protein product: CASSYSPGVGTEAFF.

Many counts were recorded for this clonotype. An end of the junction does not agree with germline; a read error may underlie this. The chain joins TRBV5-1 to TRBJ1-5, with D perhaps matching TRBD1 (5 bases). The CDR3 is 13 amino acids. Germline values: CDR1 SGHRS, CDR2 YFSETQ. For the CDR3, the DNA is TGTGCCAGCAGTTTTGGGGGTGACCAGCCCCAGCATTTT. Translated: CASSFGGDQPQHF.

This clonotype has ten or more counts. The V call is TRBV7-7, the J call TRBJ2-5, with 7 bases that match TRBD1. Looked up from germline, CDR1 is SSHAT and CDR2 is FNYEAQ (reference sequence). V shed 5 bases and J 4 bases; nucleotides not matched to a gene: 4. This CDR3 contains 13 residues. CDR3 coding DNA: TGTGCCAGCAGCGTAACAGGGGTAGAGACCCAGTACTTC. This codes for CASSVTGVETQYF.

At least ten counts were recorded for this clonotype. The CDR3 region is CSARSQGNTEAFF. DNA of the CDR3: TGCAGTGCTAGATCCCAGGGGAACACTGAAGCTTTCTTT. This chain connects TRBV20-1 to TRBJ1-1; D perhaps matches TRBD1 (5 bases). Germline lookup yields CDR1 DFQATT and CDR2 SNEGSKA (reference sequence). V lost 2 bases and J 1 base, leaving 8 bases between the germline ends. The CDR3 totals 13 residues.

This clonotype was seen many times. The chain is built from TRBV7-6 and TRBJ2-5; D perhaps matches TRBD2 (7 bases). With 5 bases removed from V and 2 bases from J, the gap between germline ends came to 12 bases. Germline CDR1 SGHVS, CDR2 FNYEAQ. The CDR3 loop spans 14 amino acids. In DNA form, the CDR3 reads TGTGCCAGCAGCATCGGGGGGCGGCAAGAGACCCAGTACTTC. Its protein is CASSIGGRQETQYF.

This clonotype was observed at least ten times. The chain links TRBV29-1 to TRBJ1-2; 8 bases are a match to TRBD1. This CDR3 comprises 12 residues. CDR1 SQVTM and CDR2 ANQGSEA come from the germline V gene. Losses at the gene ends were 7 bases for V and 5 bases for J; bases not matched to a gene: 6. Written as DNA, the CDR3 is TGCAGCGCCTCAGGGGGCTGGTATGGCTACACCTTC. Protein product: CSASGGWYGYTF.

This clonotype was seen ten or more times. V usage is TRBV4-3 and J usage is TRBJ1-1; D gene ambiguous. Trimming shortened V by 0 bases and J by 0 bases, and 11 bases separated the two germline ends. In germline, CDR1 is LGHNA, CDR2 YSLEER. The CDR3 spans 16 residues. The CDR3 DNA follows: TGCGCCAGCAGCCAAGATATCCCCCCCCTGAACACTGAAGCTTTCTTT. Protein: CASSQDIPPLNTEAFF.

This clonotype was found many times. The chain joins TRBV20-1 to TRBJ1-1, with 7 bases lining up with TRBD1. The length of the CDR3 is 12 residues. Germline values: CDR1 DFQATT, CDR2 SNEGSKA (reference sequence). The V gene end was trimmed by 6 bases and the J gene end by 4 bases; junction bases not matched to a gene: 5. The CDR3 DNA sequence: TGCAGTGCGGGTCAGGGGGGCACTGAAGCTTTCTTT. Protein sequence: CSAGQGGTEAFF.

The sample holds a few counts of this clonotype. This chain joins TRBV7-6 and TRBJ2-1, with 9 bases aligning to TRBD1. CDR3 size: 15 residues. Trimming at V came to 1 base and at J to 6 bases, leaving 4 bases not matched to a gene. Germline CDR1 and CDR2: SGHVS and FNYEAQ. The CDR3 sequence: CASSLVDRGSNEQFF. The DNA of the CDR3 is TGTGCCAGCAGCTTAGTGGACAGGGGATCCAATGAGCAGTTCTTC.

This clonotype has at least ten counts. This rearrangement joins TRBV7-8 to TRBJ1-1, with 9 bases lining up with TRBD1. Germline CDR1 is SGHVS and CDR2 is FQNEAQ. V lost 4 bases to trimming and J lost 7 bases; unmatched junction nucleotides: 10. The CDR3 is 15 residues long. The chain's CDR3 is CASSSLTGGVGEAFF. DNA for the CDR3: TGTGCCAGCAGCTCTCTGACAGGGGGGGTTGGTGAAGCTTTCTTT.

At least ten counts were recorded for this clonotype. V and J are TRBV5-1 and TRBJ1-1, with D possibly TRBD1 on 5 matching bases. V lost 5 bases, J lost 4 bases, and 12 bases lay in between. The germline CDR1 and CDR2 sequences are SGHRS and YFSETQ. This CDR3 spans 13 amino acids. Here the CDR3 reads CASRDQGGTEAFF. The CDR3, as DNA: TGCGCCAGCAGGGACCAGGGAGGCACTGAAGCTTTCTTT.

This clonotype was seen ten or more times. J is TRBJ1-5 and V is TRBV7-2; D remains unclear. The CDR3 is made up of 16 amino acids. Between the trimmed V and J ends, which lost 3 bases and 0 bases, there was a span of 12 bases. Germline V gene lookup returns CDR1 SGHTA and CDR2 FQGNSA. This CDR3 is CASSFAGDPSNQPQHF. As DNA, the CDR3 is TGTGCCAGCAGCTTCGCCGGAGACCCTAGCAATCAGCCCCAGCATTTT.

This clonotype showed up just a few times. A much larger clone sits a single nucleotide away, making a read error possible. The CDR3 loop is CANKVEGTYEQYF. In DNA, the CDR3 is TGCGCCAACAAGGTGGAAGGGACCTACGAGCAGTACTTC. The chain has TRBV5-1 and TRBJ2-7, with no clear D. With 9 bases removed from V and 2 bases from J, the gap between germline ends came to 15 bases. Germline CDR1 is SGHRS and CDR2 is YFSETQ. This CDR3 comprises 13 residues.

This clonotype was seen at least ten times. J is TRBJ1-5 and V is TRBV3-1; possibly TRBD1 for D (6 bases). Per the germline V gene, CDR1 is LGHDT and CDR2 is YNNKEL (reference sequence). Trimming cost V 2 bases and J 4 bases, with 21 bases left between them. This CDR3 has 18 residues. The DNA of the CDR3 is TGTGCCAGCAGCCAACCCGCCTGGTATCAGGGGCGGAATCAGCCCCAGCATTTT. Protein sequence: CASSQPAWYQGRNQPQHF.

This clonotype has at least ten counts. The rearrangement joins TRBV19 to TRBJ1-5; maybe TRBD1 (5 bases). This CDR3 is built from 16 residues. Trimming cost V 1 base and J 3 bases, with 13 bases left between them. Germline values: CDR1 LNHDA, CDR2 SQIVND (reference sequence). DNA of the CDR3: TGTGCCAGTAGTATAGCCCCCGACAGCTACAATCAGCCCCAGCATTTT. As protein: CASSIAPDSYNQPQHF.

This clonotype was seen repeatedly, ten times or more. The chain recombines TRBV29-1 with TRBJ2-2; 8 bases are shared with TRBD2. The junction had 2 bases not matched to a gene; V was cut back by 4 bases and J by 7 bases. CDR1 and CDR2 (germline): SQVTM, ANQGSEA. This CDR3 spans 12 amino acids. The CDR3 DNA reads as TGCAGCGTTGGAGCGGGGGTCGGGGAGCTGTTTTTT. Translation gives CSVGAGVGELFF.

As for this clonotype: Just one base apart from a much larger clone, this may be a read error. The chain employs TRBV5-1 and TRBJ2-3, with 12 bases fitting TRBD2. The germline V gene encodes CDR1 SGHRS and CDR2 YFSETQ. The CDR3 has 16 residues. The DNA for the CDR3 is TGCGTCAGCAGCCCCGGACTAGCGGGGTTTACAGATACGCAGTATTTT. This encodes CVSSPGLAGFTDTQYF.

This clonotype was counted at least ten times. This rearrangement joins TRBV7-8 to TRBJ2-3; unclear D gene. Between the trimmed V and J ends, which lost 5 bases and 0 bases, there was a span of 9 bases. The CDR3 runs 14 residues. Per the germline V gene, CDR1 is SGHVS and CDR2 is FQNEAQ. The CDR3: CASSPKDSTDTQYF. The CDR3 coding sequence is TGTGCCAGCAGCCCGAAGGACAGCACAGATACGCAGTATTTT.